The entry below describes one T cell receptor beta chain. This entry belongs to a study of T cells expressing NK-cell markers. The CDR3 is 14 residues long. CDR1 is LNHNV, CDR2 YYDKDF, per germline (reference sequence). One entry per CDR3 protein, without DNA, is what TCRdb gives after re-calling the 5' RACE reads. The sample data list roughly 280,000 distinct CDR3 sequences. The receptor comes from a man aged 18 to 29 in good health. The sequencing sample was made of blood T cells: a sorted CD56 or NKG2C T cell subset, CD4+ or CD8+ T cells, or bulk PBMC T cells (not recorded which). The rearrangement joins TRBV15 to TRBJ2-1; the TCRdb call, TRBD2, lacks DNA for checking. The CDR3 loop is CATSRNGLAHEQFF.